A selection of T cell receptor beta chains follows, all from one sample in a study of regulatory T cells in long-lasting Graves disease. Each CDR3 protein gets one entry after TCRdb re-called the multiplex PCR reads with MiXCR. The data contain fewer than 450,000 distinct CDR3 sequences, around 21% of them seen just once; the ten biggest clones take up around 21%. The sample consisted of peripheral blood mononuclear cells (PBMCs), taken when the disease was refractory, from a patient treated with antithyroid drugs. These receptors originate from a female donor with Graves disease. The CDR3 runs from the conserved cysteine through the conserved F or W. The D gene is left open where the match is weak. A row's size may be missing; if present it is once, few, many or a size class.

clone_size	j_call	d_call	v_call	cdr3_aa	cdr3_nt
NA	TRBJ1-1	NA	TRBV20-1	CSARTVGSEAFF	TGCAGTGCTAGGACCGTTGGCAGTGAAGCTTTCTTT
many	TRBJ1-1	NA	TRBV6-1	CASTRDPGNTEAFF	TGTGCCAGCACCAGGGACCCCGGAAACACTGAAGCTTTCTTT
few	TRBJ1-2	NA	TRBV5-6	CASSSSGRGGLGYGYTF	TGTGCCAGCAGCTCATCGGGCCGTGGTGGATTAGGCTATGGCTACACCTTC
few	TRBJ2-2	NA	TRBV7-2	CASSQTGGTGELFF	TGTGCCAGCAGCCAGACGGGCGGCACCGGGGAGCTGTTTTTT
few	TRBJ2-7	NA	TRBV6-1	CATQDGYEQYF	TGTGCCACCCAGGACGGGTACGAGCAGTACTTC
few	TRBJ2-2	TRBD2	TRBV5-6	CASSGGRGRATGELFF	TGTGCCAGCAGCGGGGGGCGCGGGAGGGCTACCGGGGAGCTGTTTTTT
NA	TRBJ2-1	TRBD2	TRBV20-1	CSARLAGGYNEQFF	TGCAGTGCTAGGCTAGCGGGGGGCTACAATGAGCAGTTCTTC
NA	TRBJ2-4	NA	TRBV20-1	CSASGSLTGEIAKAKNIQYF	TGCAGTGCTAGTGGGTCCCTGACAGGTGAAATCGCGAAAGCCAAAAACATTCAGTACTTC
few	TRBJ2-7	NA	TRBV7-2	CASSHKGGWHEQYF	TGTGCCAGCAGCCATAAGGGGGGCTGGCACGAGCAGTACTTC
few	TRBJ2-5	TRBD2	TRBV19	CASSGTSRETQYF	TGTGCCAGTAGTGGGACTAGCAGGGAGACCCAGTACTTC
NA	TRBJ2-1	NA	TRBV2	CASRGNGYEQFF	TGTGCCAGCAGGGGGAACGGCTATGAGCAGTTCTTC
many	TRBJ2-5	NA	TRBV2	CASMRGPGQTQYF	TGTGCCAGCATGCGGGGACCCGGACAGACCCAGTACTTC
few	TRBJ1-5	TRBD1	TRBV6-1	CASSKPTGRLEDQPQHF	TGTGCCAGCAGTAAGCCGACAGGGAGGCTTGAGGATCAGCCCCAGCATTTT
few	TRBJ2-7	NA	TRBV24-1	CATSDLEPGSEEYEQYF	TGTGCCACCAGTGATTTGGAGCCGGGCTCCGAGGAGTACGAGCAGTACTTC
few	TRBJ1-2	NA	TRBV6-1	CASTRGIYGYTF	TGTGCCAGCACCAGGGGCATCTATGGCTACACCTTC
NA	TRBJ1-3	TRBD1	TRBV2	CASRQGTGNTIYF	TGTGCCAGTCGACAGGGGACTGGAAACACCATATATTTT
few	TRBJ2-3	NA	TRBV27	CASSLRLVGSNTQYF	TGTGCCAGCAGTTTACGGTTGGTCGGGAGCAATACGCAGTATTTT
NA	TRBJ2-7	TRBD1	TRBV20-1	CSAIRDREPYEQYF	TGCAGTGCTATTAGGGACAGGGAACCCTACGAGCAGTACTTC
few	TRBJ2-7	NA	TRBV6-5	CASSYLLLDFRSYEQYF	TGTGCCAGCAGTTACTTACTCCTCGACTTCCGCTCCTACGAGCAGTACTTC
NA	TRBJ2-3	TRBD2	TRBV10-2	CASRLAGENTQYF	TGCGCCAGCAGACTAGCGGGTGAGAATACGCAGTATTTT
many	TRBJ2-7	NA	TRBV20-1	CSANGGAAYEQYF	TGCAGTGCTAATGGCGGGGCAGCCTACGAGCAGTACTTC
few	TRBJ2-5	NA	TRBV29-1	CSVPEETQYF	TGCAGCGTACCTGAGGAGACCCAGTACTTC
many	TRBJ2-7	NA	TRBV6-5	CASSYEGYEQYF	TGTGCCAGCAGTTATGAGGGGTACGAGCAGTACTTC
few	TRBJ1-2	NA	TRBV20-1	CSARARADYGYTF	TGCAGTGCTAGAGCAAGGGCCGACTATGGCTACACCTTC
NA	TRBJ2-7	TRBD2	TRBV27	CASSLKGLAGGLYEQYF	TGTGCCAGCAGTTTAAAAGGACTAGCGGGAGGGCTCTACGAGCAGTACTTC
NA	TRBJ2-1	NA	TRBV2	CASSESSLAPTEQFF	TGTGCCAGCAGTGAATCATCCCTAGCCCCTACTGAGCAGTTCTTC
many	TRBJ1-1	NA	TRBV6-2/TRBV6-3	CASSYSGRGTEAFF	TGTGCCAGCAGTTATAGCGGGAGAGGCACTGAAGCTTTCTTT